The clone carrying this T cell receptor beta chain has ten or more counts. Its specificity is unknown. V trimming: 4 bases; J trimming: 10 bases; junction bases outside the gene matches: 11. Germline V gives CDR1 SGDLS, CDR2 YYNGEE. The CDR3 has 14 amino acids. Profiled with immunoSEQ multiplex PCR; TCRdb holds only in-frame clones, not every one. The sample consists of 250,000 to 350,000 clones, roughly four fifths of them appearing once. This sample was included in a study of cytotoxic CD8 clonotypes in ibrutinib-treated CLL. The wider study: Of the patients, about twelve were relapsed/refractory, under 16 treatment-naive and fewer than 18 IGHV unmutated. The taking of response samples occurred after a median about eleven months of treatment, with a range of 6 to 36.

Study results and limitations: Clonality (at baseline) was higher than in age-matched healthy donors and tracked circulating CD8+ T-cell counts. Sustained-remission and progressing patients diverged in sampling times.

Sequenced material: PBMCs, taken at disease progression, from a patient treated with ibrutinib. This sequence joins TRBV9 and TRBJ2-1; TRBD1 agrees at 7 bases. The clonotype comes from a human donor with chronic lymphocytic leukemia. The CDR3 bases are TGTGCCAGCAGCACTCGAGGGGGCTGGGAGGAGCAGTTCTTC. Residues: CASSTRGGWEEQFF.